This TCR beta chain was found in a study of shared clonotypes between healthy human individuals (TCRdb year 2020). Regarding the complete study: A couple of women and a few men aged 18 to 49 years were included in the cohort. For each donor, CD4 naive and CD4 memory were each given three plates, CD8 naive was given two plates, and CD8 memory was given one plate. To estimate repertoire size and how much clonotypes are shared between individuals, the study performed deep sequencing of blood TCR repertoires from a few healthy adults. Each donor's leukapheresis produced roughly between roughly 0.94 and 9.5 billion PBMCs. Libraries were prepared and TCR repertoires were sequenced by different laboratories using diverse techniques, in order to increase sequencing depth and limit assay-specific biases.

The donors were healthy, HIV-negative adults who had no recently reported acute infections or vaccinations. All donors were Caucasian adults living in Nashville, Tennessee, USA. The CD8 memory samples were a combination of magnetically selected CD45RO+ cells and CCR7-negative CD45RA+ effector memory (TemRA) cells. Blood was obtained by leukapheresis, after which PBMCs were separated by Ficoll-Histopaque density gradient centrifugation and cryopreserved in liquid nitrogen vapor phase. Analytical flow cytometry was used to check the purity and quantity of each magnetically sorted T cell population. Each sorted fraction had its genomic DNA isolated and then quantified by UV absorbance on a Nanodrop 2000c. CDR3 length: 17 amino acids, cysteine to phenylalanine. The sequence is cut down to CDR3 DNA, 51 bases in frame from base 1. CDR1 and CDR2 were assigned from the germline V gene (reference sequence) as SEHNR and FQNEAQ.

Using the deep immunoSEQ assay, multiplex PCR amplified TCR CDR3 regions from genomic DNA. For each cell subset, the extracted genomic DNA was distributed evenly across all wells of several immunoSEQ 96-well plates, and each plate served as one replicate. For sorted subsets, each replicate PCR was loaded with 200 ng genomic DNA, equivalent to 25,000 to 35,000 T cell genomes. Purified libraries were measured with a Qubit 3.0 fluorometer, size-checked on a Bioanalyzer 2100, and measured again with the KAPA Library Quantification kit. Every immunoSEQ 96-well plate was sequenced on a dedicated single-read 150-cycle Illumina NextSeq 550 flow cell. Regarding the original processing steps: Because the immunoSEQ output held only junctional sequences and lacked quality scores, the filtering could not match the filtering applied to full-length reads. To assign V/J genes and CDR3, sequences were annotated against IMGT germline references using PyIR, a Python wrapper for IgBLAST v1.9. Any read was removed if the V/J assignment was weak (E-value above 1e-6), the CDR3 was missing, or the read contained stop codons, out-of-frame junctions, or ambiguous translated residues. V3J clonotypes were defined as sequences sharing an identical inferred V gene, J gene, and CDR3 amino acid sequence. The percentage overlap between two repertoires was calculated by dividing the number of shared unique clonotypes by the size of the smaller repertoire. Repertoire richness was assessed with RTK rarefaction, the Chao1 estimator, and Recon v2.1 estimates of unobserved clonotypes. For all TCRbeta clonotypes obtained by the gDNA method from four donors, generation probabilities were computed with OLGA. Sourced from immuneACCESS, this table was stored by TCRdb with only in-frame sequences that have V and J called. A share of the clones is absent; for the studies checked, an unresolved V gene accounts for under half, and the remainder has no known explanation. V and J calls and clone size come straight from that table; D and trimming were deduced from the DNA. Counted in this sample were approximately 710,000 clones; 90% of them appeared once. 34% of the sample rests with the top ten.

General conclusions and limits of the study: Rarefaction of sorted-subset datasets indicated incomplete sequencing despite the large sequencing depth. Sampling was limited to blood, and TCR repertoires in tissue likely differ from TCR repertoires in blood. Larger estimated clonotype richness was generally found for naive subsets than for memory subsets. Pairwise subsampling led to the expectation that sequencing depth would affect the degree of clonotype sharing among donors. Roughly 5% of naive CD4, more than 3% of naive CD8, 2.3% of memory CD4, and 0.35% to 0.4% of memory CD8 clonotypes were shared across several donors. The small number of donors limited the genetic and exposure-history diversity represented. Compared with non-shared clonotypes, clonotypes shared by all four sorted-subset donors had higher generation probabilities.

Note on this clone: The specificity of this receptor is unknown. An end of the junction differs from the germline gene, which may be a read error.

The sequenced sample consisted of memory CD8+ T cells from PBMCs. The sample's cell subset or site label, in plain terms: CD45RO+ cells pooled with CCR7-negative TemRA cells. Recombination connected TRBV7-9 to TRBJ2-7, with the D gene not confidently named. This clonotype originated in a man between 18 and 29 years old in good health. Some clones in this sample may be carry-over from other donors' samples. The CDR3 protein sequence reads: CASSQSVAVGRSYEQYF. At the DNA level, the sequence is TGCGCCAGCAGCCAAAGCGTTGCGGTCGGGCGTTCCTACGAGCAGTACTTC.